Each of the 22 T cell receptor beta chains below was sequenced from the same sample in a study of regulatory T cells in long-lasting Graves disease. Time point: persistent/refractory GD, antithyroid drugs over 5 years with positive TRAb. PBMC RNA served as the TCR library source. Relying on iRepertoire HTBI primers and Arm-PCR of CDR3 regions, the team built TCR beta libraries. TCRdb itself ran the multiplex PCR reads through MiXCR, one entry per CDR3 protein. The table lists some 420,000 distinct CDR3 sequences, about 22% of them singletons. The source was peripheral blood mononuclear cells (PBMCs), collected when the disease was refractory, from a patient treated with antithyroid drugs. These receptors were collected from a female donor with Graves disease.

This clonotype was counted at least ten times. V usage is TRBV28 and J usage is TRBJ1-2; TRBD1 agrees at 10 bases. CDR1 is MDHEN and CDR2 is SYDVKM in the germline V gene. CDR3 length: 16 amino acids. V lost 4 bases and J lost 5; bases outside the gene matches: 10. The CDR3 DNA reads as TGTGCCAGCAGTTCTACTCCGGGACAGGGGTGGTATGGCTACACCTTC. It is translated as CASSSTPGQGWYGYTF.

The chain combines TRBV9 with TRBJ1-1; D is uncertain. Trimming stripped 0 bases from V and 0 bases from J, with 3 bases between. Germline V gene lookup returns CDR1 SGDLS and CDR2 YYNGEE. The CDR3 is made up of 13 amino acids. Written as DNA, the CDR3 is TGTGCCAGCAGCGTAGCGGTGAACACTGAAGCTTTCTTT. Translated, it gives CASSVAVNTEAFF.

The V and J genes are TRBV7-8 and TRBJ1-1; D remains ambiguous. The length of the CDR3 is 14 residues. Germline CDR1 reads SGHVS; CDR2 reads FQNEAQ. V was pared by 5 bases and J by 1 base, with 11 bases between. The chain's CDR3 is CASSMWWGNTEAFF. CDR3 nucleotide sequence: TGTGCCAGCAGCATGTGGTGGGGGAACACTGAAGCTTTCTTT.

This clonotype was seen many times. J is TRBJ1-6 and V is TRBV27, with unresolved D. CDR3 length: 11 amino acids. Trimming left V 9 bases short and J 5 bases short, with 5 bases between. Per the germline V gene, CDR1 is MNHEY and CDR2 is SMNVEV (reference sequence). CDR3 nucleotides: TGTGCCAGTGGGAATAATTCACCCCTCCACTTT. This sequence encodes CASGNNSPLHF.

This clonotype was seen ten or more times. The chain links TRBV29-1 to TRBJ2-4, with D hard to call. The CDR3 consists of 12 residues. Per germline, CDR1 SQVTM and CDR2 ANQGSEA. Trimming stripped 3 bases from V and 0 bases from J, with 3 bases between. CDR3 in DNA: TGCAGCGTTGACCTAGCCAAAAACATTCAGTACTTC. Translated, it gives CSVDLAKNIQYF.

The chain has TRBV20-1 and TRBJ1-2; TRBD1 might be the D (6 bases). The CDR3 covers 16 residues. Trimming took off 0 bases at V and 7 bases at J, with 21 bases between the two ends. Germline values: CDR1 DFQATT, CDR2 SNEGSKA (reference sequence). This CDR3 reads CSAREIGRGGPSGYTF. CDR3 DNA sequence: TGCAGTGCTAGAGAAATTGGTCGTGGGGGCCCTAGTGGCTACACCTTC.

Comments on this clonotype: This sequence may be a read error, since a much larger clone differs from it by one base. J is TRBJ2-4 and V is TRBV7-2, with D perhaps TRBD2 (7 bases). The CDR3 contains 15 residues. Trimming pared 6 bases from V and 5 bases from J, leaving 17 bases between. Germline V gene sequence: CDR1 SGHTA, CDR2 FQGNSA. The CDR3: CASSEGGHGENIQYF. DNA of the CDR3: TGTGCCAGCAGTGAGGGGGGGCACGGCGAAAACATTCAGTACTTC.

There are many counts of this clonotype. The V and J genes are TRBV5-1 and TRBJ1-1, with D unresolved. CDR1 and CDR2 (germline): SGHRS, YFSETQ. V was pared by 0 bases and J by 8 bases, with 8 bases between. The CDR3 runs 12 residues. The CDR3 DNA sequence: TGCGCCAGCAGCTTGGATCCCAGAGAAGCTTTCTTT. Its protein is CASSLDPREAFF.

A few counts support this clonotype. The genes are TRBV11-3 and TRBJ2-5; 9 positions match TRBD1. J was trimmed by 4 bases and V by 4 bases; bases with no gene match: 10. The CDR3 has 16 amino acids. CDR1 and CDR2 from the germline V gene are SGHNT and YENEEA. The CDR3 DNA is TGTGCCAGCAGCTCTCCCGGGACAGGGTCGGTAGAGACCCAGTACTTC. Its protein is CASSSPGTGSVETQYF.

The chain is built from TRBV18 and TRBJ1-1; unclear D gene. Germline V lookup: CDR1 KGHSH, CDR2 LQKENI. The CDR3 consists of 14 residues. V was cut by 2 bases and J by 0 bases, with 7 bases left in between. The CDR3 DNA follows: TGTGCCAGCTCACCAAATATATTGAACACTGAAGCTTTCTTT. It codes for CASSPNILNTEAFF.

This clonotype was observed many times. The chain uses TRBV7-2 and TRBJ1-6, with unresolved D. Trimming removed 1 base at V and 3 bases at J, with 10 bases between. This CDR3 is 16 amino acids long. CDR1 SGHTA and CDR2 FQGNSA come from the germline V gene. This chain's CDR3 is CASSLGSGLYNSPLHF. DNA of the CDR3: TGTGCCAGCAGCTTAGGGTCAGGACTCTATAATTCACCCCTCCACTTT.

On this clonotype: This likely came from a read error, as a far larger clone is one base away. J is TRBJ2-5 and V is TRBV20-1; D not resolved. Germline V CDR1 and CDR2: DFQATT, SNEGSKA (reference sequence). This CDR3 spans 10 amino acids. CDR3 DNA sequence: TGCAGTGCAAAGCAAGAGGCCCAGTACTTC. The encoded protein is CSAKQEAQYF.

This clonotype was seen at least ten times. The chain has TRBV11-2 and TRBJ1-5, with D hard to call. Germline CDR1 SGHAT, CDR2 FQNNGV. With 0 bases removed from V and 6 bases from J, the gap between germline ends came to 6 bases. This CDR3 is built from 13 residues. CDR3 residues: CASSLDRSQPQHF. The CDR3 DNA sequence: TGTGCCAGCAGCTTAGACAGGAGTCAGCCCCAGCATTTT.

The J gene is TRBJ1-1, the V gene TRBV5-6; 7 bases match TRBD1. With V trimmed by 4 bases and J by 0 bases, 12 bases remained unmatched. The germline gives CDR1 SGHDT, CDR2 YYEEEE. This CDR3 is 17 amino acids long. CDR3 nucleotide sequence: TGTGCCAGCAGCCTATGGACGGGGACAGCCTTGAACACTGAAGCTTTCTTT. Residues: CASSLWTGTALNTEAFF.

This clonotype came up many times. The chain carries TRBV12-3 or TRBV12-4 and TRBJ1-1; D uncertain. The CDR3 length is 14 residues. Trimming stripped 6 bases from V and 8 bases from J, with 19 bases between. In DNA, the CDR3 is TGTGCCAGCAGGGACGTCGCCAGACAAACCGAAGCTTTCTTT. This encodes CASRDVARQTEAFF.

This clonotype was seen many times. V and J are TRBV7-2 and TRBJ1-2, with D tentatively TRBD1 (6 bases). V was pared by 1 base and J by 4 bases, with 13 bases between. There are 15 residues in the CDR3. Germline V gene data show CDR1 as SGHTA and CDR2 as FQGNSA. The CDR3 is CASSLEQGLGYGYTF. Written as DNA, the CDR3 is TGTGCCAGCAGCTTAGAACAGGGTCTGGGCTATGGCTACACCTTC.

This clonotype was counted many times. A read error may account for a junction end that differs from germline. This chain links TRBV2 with TRBJ2-7; TRBD1 matches 10 bases. The CDR3 is made up of 16 amino acids. Germline CDR1 reads SNHLY; CDR2 reads FYNNEI. The CDR3 bases are TGCGCCAGCAGCCTCAGGGGTGGACAGGGGGTCTACGAGCAGTACTTC. This sequence encodes CASSLRGGQGVYEQYF.

Only a few counts were recorded for this clonotype. The gene calls are TRBV6-5 and TRBJ2-2, with D perhaps matching TRBD2 (6 bases). The V gene's germline CDR1 is MNHEY and CDR2 SVGAGI. The length of the CDR3 is 17 residues. Trimming stripped 4 bases from V and 5 bases from J, with 20 bases between. The CDR3: CASSSPRGTGETGELFF. The CDR3 nucleotides read TGTGCCAGCAGTTCCCCCCGCGGGACTGGGGAAACCGGGGAGCTGTTTTTT.

The rearrangement links TRBV6-1 to TRBJ2-7; 7 bases line up with TRBD1. The CDR3 has 16 residues. Germline-derived CDR1 and CDR2 are MNHNS and SASEGT. The trim removed 5 bases at V and 4 bases at J, leaving 14 bases unmatched. CDR3 region: CASSRAGGSSVYEQYF. Here the CDR3 DNA reads TGTGCCAGCAGTCGAGCAGGGGGAAGCAGTGTTTACGAGCAGTACTTC.

The chain uses TRBV29-1 and TRBJ2-7, with 7 bases matching TRBD2. The CDR3 has 15 residues. V trimming: 5 bases; J trimming: 6 bases; junction bases outside the gene matches: 16. Germline V CDR1 and CDR2: SQVTM, ANQGSEA. CDR3 nucleotides: TGCAGCGTTATCGTACCGGGACTACCGCTGGGCGAGCAGTACTTC. Encoded protein: CSVIVPGLPLGEQYF.

V is TRBV20-1 and J is TRBJ2-7; D ambiguous. The V gene lost 6 bases and the J gene lost 2 bases, with 14 bases spanning the gap. CDR1 DFQATT and CDR2 SNEGSKA come from the germline V gene (reference sequence). The CDR3 contains 13 residues. CDR3 sequence (DNA): TGCAGTGCCAACCCAGGCCCAGCCTACGAGCAGTACTTC. Encoded protein: CSANPGPAYEQYF.

The chain employs TRBV5-4 and TRBJ1-2; D possibly corresponds to TRBD1 (5 bases). Germline V CDR1 and CDR2: SGHNT, YYREEE (reference sequence). The CDR3 runs to 13 residues. The V and J ends lost 1 base and 8 bases respectively, with 12 bases between them. The CDR3 is CASSLLPGEGYTF. CDR3 in DNA: TGTGCCAGCAGCTTGCTACCGGGGGAAGGCTACACCTTC.